This record looks at one T cell receptor beta chain sequence and its context. Unique molecular identifiers were incorporated when the TCRbeta library was constructed. TCRdb used MiXCR to reprocess the PCR reads, holding one entry per CDR3 protein. The sample holds about 340,000 distinct CDR3 sequences, about an eighth seen once. V dropped 5 bases and J dropped 3 bases, with 11 bases sitting between them. In germline, CDR1 is LNHDA, CDR2 SQIVND (reference sequence). This CDR3 has 14 amino acids. This sample is part of a study of T-cell reconstitution after alpha-beta-depleted transplantation in children.

This clonotype originated in a human donor who donated a stem cell graft to a child with Fanconi anemia. The V gene is TRBV19, the J gene TRBJ2-1; D tentatively reads TRBD1 or TRBD2 (7 bases each). The sequences come from PBMCs, collected from the stem cell graft. The CDR3 spells CASSQGGVYNEQFF. The CDR3 bases are TGTGCCAGTAGTCAGGGGGGGGTCTACAATGAGCAGTTCTTC.